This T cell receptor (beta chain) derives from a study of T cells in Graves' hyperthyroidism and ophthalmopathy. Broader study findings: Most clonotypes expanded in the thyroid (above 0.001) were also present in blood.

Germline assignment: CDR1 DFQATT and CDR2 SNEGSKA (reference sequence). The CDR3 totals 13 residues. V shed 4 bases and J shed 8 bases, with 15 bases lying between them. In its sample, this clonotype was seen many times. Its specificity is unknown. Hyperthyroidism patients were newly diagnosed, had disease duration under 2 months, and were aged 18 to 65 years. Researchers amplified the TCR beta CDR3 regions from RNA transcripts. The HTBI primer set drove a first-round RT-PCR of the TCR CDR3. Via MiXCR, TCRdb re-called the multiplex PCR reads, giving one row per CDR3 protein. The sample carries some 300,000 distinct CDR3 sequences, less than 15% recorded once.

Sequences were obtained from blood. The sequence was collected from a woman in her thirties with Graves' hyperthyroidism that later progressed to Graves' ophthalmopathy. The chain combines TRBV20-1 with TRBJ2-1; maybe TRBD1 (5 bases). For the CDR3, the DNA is TGCAGTGCTAACCCTCCTACAGGCGATGAGCAGTTCTTC. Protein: CSANPPTGDEQFF.